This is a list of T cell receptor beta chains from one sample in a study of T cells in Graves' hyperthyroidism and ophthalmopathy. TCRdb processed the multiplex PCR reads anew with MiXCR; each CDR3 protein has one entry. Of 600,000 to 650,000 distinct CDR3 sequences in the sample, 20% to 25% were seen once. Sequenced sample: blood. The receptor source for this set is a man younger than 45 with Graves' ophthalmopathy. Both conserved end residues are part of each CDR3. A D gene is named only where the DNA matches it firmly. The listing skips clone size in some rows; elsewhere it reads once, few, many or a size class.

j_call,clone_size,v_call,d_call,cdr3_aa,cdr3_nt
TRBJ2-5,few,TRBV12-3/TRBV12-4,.,CASSLDKKETQYF,TGTGCCAGCAGTTTGGACAAGAAAGAGACCCAGTACTTC
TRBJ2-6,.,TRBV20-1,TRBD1,CSASGRGRSGANVLTF,TGCAGTGCTAGTGGCAGGGGGCGATCTGGGGCCAACGTCCTGACTTTC
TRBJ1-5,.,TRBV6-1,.,CASSLQGFSNQPQHF,TGTGCCAGCAGTCTACAGGGTTTTAGCAATCAGCCCCAGCATTTT
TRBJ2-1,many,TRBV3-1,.,CASSRGGARTNEQFF,TGTGCCAGCAGCCGTGGAGGGGCGCGAACGAATGAGCAGTTCTTC
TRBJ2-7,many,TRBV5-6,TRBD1,CASRDGMGRTGAEQYF,TGTGCCAGCAGGGATGGGATGGGCAGGACAGGGGCCGAGCAGTACTTC
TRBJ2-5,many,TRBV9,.,CASSPRGGQETQYF,TGTGCCAGCAGCCCCCGCGGCGGACAAGAGACCCAGTACTTC
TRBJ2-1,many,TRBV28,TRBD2,CASSFPPGRELKYYNEQFF,TGTGCCAGCAGTTTCCCTCCGGGGCGGGAGCTCAAATACTACAATGAGCAGTTCTTC
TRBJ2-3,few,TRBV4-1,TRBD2,CASSQGTSGRATDTQYF,TGTGCCAGCAGCCAGGGGACTAGCGGGAGAGCCACAGATACGCAGTATTTT
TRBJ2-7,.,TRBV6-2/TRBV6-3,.,CASSPSTLLLYEQYF,TGTGCCAGCAGTCCGTCCACTCTCCTCCTCTACGAGCAGTACTTC
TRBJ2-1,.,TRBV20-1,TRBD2,CSAPTSGRVGEQFF,TGCAGTGCCCCTACTAGCGGGAGGGTCGGGGAGCAGTTCTTC
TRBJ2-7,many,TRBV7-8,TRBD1,CASSLGQGTNEQYF,TGTGCCAGCAGCTTAGGACAGGGGACCAACGAGCAGTACTTC
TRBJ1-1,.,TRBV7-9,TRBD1,CASSPGGTVNTEAFF,TGTGCCAGCAGCCCAGGAGGGACAGTGAACACTGAAGCTTTCTTT